Listed below are T cell receptor beta chains from one sample, sequenced in a study of T-cell reconstitution after alpha-beta-depleted transplantation in children. A single record per CDR3 protein comes from TCRdb applying MiXCR to the PCR reads. The data contain a few hundred thousand distinct CDR3 sequences, about 12% of them seen just once; the ten biggest clones take up about 6%. Sequencing used PBMCs from the stem cell graft donor, obtained from the stem cell graft. These receptors were obtained from a human donor who donated a stem cell graft to a child with combined immunodeficiency. Both conserved end residues are part of each CDR3. The D gene is left open where the match is weak. For some rows the clone size is stated as once, few or many, or as a class when expanded; others skip it.

D gene: TRBD2; J gene: TRBJ2-5; clone size: .; V gene: TRBV12-3/TRBV12-4; CDR3 protein: CASSPGGREETQYF; CDR3 DNA: TGTGCCAGCAGCCCGGGGGGGAGGGAAGAGACCCAGTACTTC
D gene: TRBD1; J gene: TRBJ1-2; clone size: .; V gene: TRBV29-1; CDR3 protein: CSVGDRGHGYTF; CDR3 DNA: TGCAGCGTTGGAGACAGGGGCCATGGCTACACCTTC
D gene: TRBD1; J gene: TRBJ2-1; clone size: many; V gene: TRBV9; CDR3 protein: CASSVMDRNNEQFF; CDR3 DNA: TGTGCCAGCAGCGTAATGGACAGGAACAATGAGCAGTTCTTC
D gene: TRBD1; J gene: TRBJ1-1; clone size: many; V gene: TRBV10-3; CDR3 protein: CAISDRTGAEAFF; CDR3 DNA: TGTGCCATCAGTGACAGGACAGGGGCTGAAGCTTTCTTT
D gene: .; J gene: TRBJ2-1; clone size: .; V gene: TRBV29-1; CDR3 protein: CSGTSPRQAGADNEQFF; CDR3 DNA: TGCAGCGGGACCTCCCCTAGACAGGCCGGGGCAGACAATGAGCAGTTCTTC
D gene: TRBD1; J gene: TRBJ2-3; clone size: few; V gene: TRBV20-1; CDR3 protein: CSGKTGDADTQYF; CDR3 DNA: TGCAGTGGGAAGACAGGGGACGCAGATACGCAGTATTTT
D gene: .; J gene: TRBJ2-2; clone size: few; V gene: TRBV28; CDR3 protein: CASKEGGIGELFF; CDR3 DNA: TGTGCCAGCAAGGAAGGGGGGATCGGGGAGCTGTTTTTT
D gene: .; J gene: TRBJ1-3; clone size: many; V gene: TRBV5-5; CDR3 protein: CASSSPWTRKSSGNTIYF; CDR3 DNA: TGTGCCAGCAGCTCACCTTGGACACGGAAGAGCTCTGGAAACACCATATATTTT
D gene: TRBD1; J gene: TRBJ2-5; clone size: few; V gene: TRBV12-3/TRBV12-4; CDR3 protein: CASSWGQYQETQYF; CDR3 DNA: TGTGCCAGCAGTTGGGGACAGTACCAAGAGACCCAGTACTTC
D gene: TRBD1; J gene: TRBJ2-2; clone size: few; V gene: TRBV9; CDR3 protein: CASSSRTGTNTGELFF; CDR3 DNA: TGTGCCAGCAGCTCCCGGACAGGGACGAACACCGGGGAGCTGTTTTTT
D gene: .; J gene: TRBJ1-2; clone size: .; V gene: TRBV12-3/TRBV12-4; CDR3 protein: CASSLREISSGYGYTF; CDR3 DNA: TGTGCCAGCAGTTTGAGGGAAATCTCATCCGGCTATGGCTACACCTTC
D gene: TRBD2; J gene: TRBJ2-1; clone size: many; V gene: TRBV4-2; CDR3 protein: CASSQTTSGGPGEQFF; CDR3 DNA: TGTGCCAGCAGCCAAACGACTAGCGGGGGGCCAGGTGAGCAGTTCTTC
D gene: .; J gene: TRBJ2-5; clone size: .; V gene: TRBV25-1; CDR3 protein: CASSDLGLQETQYF; CDR3 DNA: TGTGCCAGCAGTGATCTCGGACTACAAGAGACCCAGTACTTC
D gene: .; J gene: TRBJ2-3; clone size: .; V gene: TRBV9; CDR3 protein: CASSPLRAPDTQYF; CDR3 DNA: TGTGCCAGCAGCCCCCTACGGGCCCCAGATACGCAGTATTTT
D gene: .; J gene: TRBJ2-6; clone size: few; V gene: TRBV9; CDR3 protein: CASSVSFGSGANVLTF; CDR3 DNA: TGTGCCAGCAGCGTAAGTTTCGGCTCTGGGGCCAACGTCCTGACTTTC
D gene: .; J gene: TRBJ2-7; clone size: .; V gene: TRBV28; CDR3 protein: CASSFSRGAYEQYF; CDR3 DNA: TGTGCCAGCAGTTTCTCCAGGGGTGCCTACGAGCAGTACTTC
D gene: .; J gene: TRBJ2-3; clone size: few; V gene: TRBV12-3/TRBV12-4; CDR3 protein: CASSASGDTQYF; CDR3 DNA: TGTGCCAGCAGTGCAAGCGGAGATACGCAGTATTTT
D gene: .; J gene: TRBJ1-2; clone size: .; V gene: TRBV25-1; CDR3 protein: CASSKWAEDHYGYTF; CDR3 DNA: TGTGCCAGCAGCAAATGGGCGGAGGACCACTATGGCTACACCTTC
D gene: TRBD2; J gene: TRBJ2-7; clone size: .; V gene: TRBV11-3; CDR3 protein: CASSLHTSDSSYEQYF; CDR3 DNA: TGTGCCAGCAGCTTGCATACTAGCGATAGCTCCTACGAGCAGTACTTC
D gene: .; J gene: TRBJ1-1; clone size: .; V gene: TRBV7-2; CDR3 protein: CASSAEGRYTEAFF; CDR3 DNA: TGTGCCAGCAGCGCAGAGGGGCGGTACACTGAAGCTTTCTTT
D gene: .; J gene: TRBJ1-1; clone size: few; V gene: TRBV25-1; CDR3 protein: CASSEWGHTEAFF; CDR3 DNA: TGTGCCAGCAGTGAATGGGGGCACACTGAAGCTTTCTTT
D gene: TRBD1; J gene: TRBJ2-7; clone size: .; V gene: TRBV15; CDR3 protein: CATSRDRGTTSQYF; CDR3 DNA: TGTGCCACCAGCAGGGACAGGGGTACTACGAGTCAGTACTTC
D gene: .; J gene: TRBJ2-3; clone size: many; V gene: TRBV6-4; CDR3 protein: CASSDSTGSDTQYF; CDR3 DNA: TGTGCCAGCAGTGACAGTACAGGGTCAGATACGCAGTATTTT
D gene: .; J gene: TRBJ2-2; clone size: .; V gene: TRBV12-3/TRBV12-4; CDR3 protein: CASSLTGGGIGELFF; CDR3 DNA: TGTGCCAGCAGTCTTACAGGGGGGGGTATCGGGGAGCTGTTTTTT
D gene: TRBD2; J gene: TRBJ2-3; clone size: many; V gene: TRBV4-2; CDR3 protein: CASSPYLAGDLTDTQYF; CDR3 DNA: TGTGCCAGCAGCCCGTACCTAGCGGGGGATCTCACAGATACGCAGTATTTT
D gene: .; J gene: TRBJ2-1; clone size: many; V gene: TRBV7-2; CDR3 protein: CASSPRPMEGYTDNEQFF; CDR3 DNA: TGTGCCAGCAGCCCGAGGCCCATGGAGGGTTACACGGACAATGAGCAGTTCTTC
D gene: .; J gene: TRBJ2-1; clone size: few; V gene: TRBV30; CDR3 protein: CAWNRDIYNEQFF; CDR3 DNA: TGTGCCTGGAACCGGGACATATACAATGAGCAGTTCTTC
D gene: TRBD1; J gene: TRBJ2-6; clone size: few; V gene: TRBV20-1; CDR3 protein: CSAAGTGPSGANVLTF; CDR3 DNA: TGCAGTGCAGCCGGGACAGGCCCCTCTGGGGCCAACGTCCTGACTTTC
D gene: TRBD1; J gene: TRBJ2-1; clone size: .; V gene: TRBV12-3/TRBV12-4; CDR3 protein: CASSLGTGVRNEQFF; CDR3 DNA: TGTGCCAGCAGTTTAGGGACAGGGGTCCGCAATGAGCAGTTCTTC
D gene: .; J gene: TRBJ1-1; clone size: few; V gene: TRBV7-9; CDR3 protein: CASSLSSQNTEAFF; CDR3 DNA: TGTGCCAGCAGCTTAAGTTCGCAGAACACTGAAGCTTTCTTT
D gene: .; J gene: TRBJ2-6; clone size: many; V gene: TRBV29-1; CDR3 protein: CSVEEGGGANVLTF; CDR3 DNA: TGCAGCGTTGAAGAGGGGGGTGGGGCCAACGTCCTGACTTTC
D gene: .; J gene: TRBJ2-5; clone size: few; V gene: TRBV20-1; CDR3 protein: CSARDLDGAGRGQETQYF; CDR3 DNA: TGCAGTGCTAGAGACCTGGACGGGGCGGGAAGGGGTCAAGAGACCCAGTACTTC
D gene: .; J gene: TRBJ1-4; clone size: few; V gene: TRBV12-3/TRBV12-4; CDR3 protein: CASSSGALTTNEKLFF; CDR3 DNA: TGTGCCAGCAGTTCTGGGGCCCTTACAACTAATGAAAAACTGTTTTTT
D gene: .; J gene: TRBJ2-6; clone size: few; V gene: TRBV15; CDR3 protein: CATNEGDGANVLTF; CDR3 DNA: TGTGCCACCAATGAGGGGGATGGGGCCAACGTCCTGACTTTC
D gene: .; J gene: TRBJ2-7; clone size: .; V gene: TRBV11-2; CDR3 protein: CASSFAPDNYEQYF; CDR3 DNA: TGTGCCAGCAGCTTCGCCCCCGACAATTACGAGCAGTACTTC
D gene: .; J gene: TRBJ2-1; clone size: many; V gene: TRBV5-1; CDR3 protein: CASSFSSAQRHNEQFF; CDR3 DNA: TGCGCCAGCAGCTTTTCGTCAGCGCAGAGGCACAATGAGCAGTTCTTC
D gene: .; J gene: TRBJ2-7; clone size: .; V gene: TRBV5-1; CDR3 protein: CASSLEVRGHEQYF; CDR3 DNA: TGCGCCAGCAGCTTGGAAGTCAGGGGTCACGAGCAGTACTTC
D gene: .; J gene: TRBJ2-7; clone size: many; V gene: TRBV6-1; CDR3 protein: CASSEGRNYEQYF; CDR3 DNA: TGTGCCAGCAGTGAAGGGAGGAACTACGAGCAGTACTTC
D gene: TRBD1; J gene: TRBJ1-1; clone size: .; V gene: TRBV7-2; CDR3 protein: CASSPGQGLRNTEAFF; CDR3 DNA: TGTGCCAGCAGCCCCGGACAGGGCTTGAGGAACACTGAAGCTTTCTTT
D gene: TRBD2; J gene: TRBJ2-1; clone size: few; V gene: TRBV20-1; CDR3 protein: CSARDLLAGGSYNEQFF; CDR3 DNA: TGCAGTGCTAGAGATTTACTAGCGGGAGGTTCCTACAATGAGCAGTTCTTC
D gene: .; J gene: TRBJ2-6; clone size: few; V gene: TRBV6-2/TRBV6-3; CDR3 protein: CASSYASGANVLTF; CDR3 DNA: TGTGCCAGCAGTTACGCCTCTGGGGCCAACGTCCTGACTTTC
D gene: .; J gene: TRBJ1-5; clone size: many; V gene: TRBV4-3; CDR3 protein: CASSQDRRNQPQHF; CDR3 DNA: TGCGCCAGCAGCCAAGACAGGCGTAATCAGCCCCAGCATTTT
D gene: TRBD1; J gene: TRBJ2-7; clone size: .; V gene: TRBV6-2/TRBV6-3; CDR3 protein: CASSYGTGVSYEQYF; CDR3 DNA: TGTGCCAGCAGTTACGGGACAGGAGTCTCCTACGAGCAGTACTTC